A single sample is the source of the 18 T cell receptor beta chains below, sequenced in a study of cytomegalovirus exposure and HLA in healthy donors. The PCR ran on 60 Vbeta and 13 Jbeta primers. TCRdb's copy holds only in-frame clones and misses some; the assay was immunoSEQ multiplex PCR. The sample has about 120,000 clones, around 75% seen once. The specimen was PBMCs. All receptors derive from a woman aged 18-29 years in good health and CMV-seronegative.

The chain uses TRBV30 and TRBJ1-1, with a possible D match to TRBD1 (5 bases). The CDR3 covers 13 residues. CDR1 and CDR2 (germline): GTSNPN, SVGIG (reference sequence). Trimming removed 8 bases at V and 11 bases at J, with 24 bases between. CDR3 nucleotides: TGTGCCGGGCACCTACGTGGGGCGTTAGGGGCTTTCTTT. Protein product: CAGHLRGALGAFF. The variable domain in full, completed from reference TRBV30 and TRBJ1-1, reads SQTIHQWPATLVQPVGSPLSLECTVEGTSNPNLYWYRQAAGRGLQLLFYSVGIGQISSEVPQNLSASRPQDRQFILSSKKLLLSDSGFYLCAGHLRGALGAFFGQGTRLTVV.

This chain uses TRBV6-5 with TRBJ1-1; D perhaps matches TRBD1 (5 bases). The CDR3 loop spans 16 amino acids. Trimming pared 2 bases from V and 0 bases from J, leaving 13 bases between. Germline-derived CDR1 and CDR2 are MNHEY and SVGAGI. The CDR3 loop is CASSYEMQGVNTEAFF. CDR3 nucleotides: TGTGCCAGCAGTTACGAGATGCAGGGTGTGAACACTGAAGCTTTCTTT.

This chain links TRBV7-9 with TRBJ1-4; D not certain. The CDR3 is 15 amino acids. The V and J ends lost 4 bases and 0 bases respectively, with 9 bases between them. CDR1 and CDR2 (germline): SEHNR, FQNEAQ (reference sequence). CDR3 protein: CASSSQKATNEKLFF. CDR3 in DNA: TGTGCCAGCAGCTCCCAGAAAGCAACTAATGAAAAACTGTTTTTT.

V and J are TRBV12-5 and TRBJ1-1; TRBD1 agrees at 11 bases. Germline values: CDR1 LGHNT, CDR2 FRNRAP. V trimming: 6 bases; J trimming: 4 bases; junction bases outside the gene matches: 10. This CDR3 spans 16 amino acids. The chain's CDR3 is CASGTRKGTGGTEAFF. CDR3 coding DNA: TGTGCTAGTGGAACGAGGAAAGGGACAGGGGGCACTGAAGCTTTCTTT.

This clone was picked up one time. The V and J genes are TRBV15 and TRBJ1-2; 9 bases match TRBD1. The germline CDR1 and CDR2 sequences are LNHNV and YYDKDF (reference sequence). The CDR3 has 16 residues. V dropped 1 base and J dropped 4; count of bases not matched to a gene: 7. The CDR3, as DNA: TGTGCCACCAGCAGAGTGCGGGAACAGGGGGCCTATGGCTACACCTTC. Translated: CATSRVREQGAYGYTF.

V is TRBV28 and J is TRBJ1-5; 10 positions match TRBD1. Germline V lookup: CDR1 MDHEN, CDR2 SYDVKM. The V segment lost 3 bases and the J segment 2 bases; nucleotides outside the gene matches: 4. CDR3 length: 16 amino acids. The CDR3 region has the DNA TGTGCCAGCAGTTTGACAGGGGGCTGGGGCAATCAGCCCCAGCATTTT. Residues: CASSLTGGWGNQPQHF.

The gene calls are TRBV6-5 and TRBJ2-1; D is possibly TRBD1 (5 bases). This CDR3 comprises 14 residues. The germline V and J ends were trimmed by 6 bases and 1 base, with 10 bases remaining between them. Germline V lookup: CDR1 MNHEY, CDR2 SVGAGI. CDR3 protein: CASSLQVSYNEQFF. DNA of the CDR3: TGTGCCAGCAGCCTACAGGTGTCCTACAATGAGCAGTTCTTC.

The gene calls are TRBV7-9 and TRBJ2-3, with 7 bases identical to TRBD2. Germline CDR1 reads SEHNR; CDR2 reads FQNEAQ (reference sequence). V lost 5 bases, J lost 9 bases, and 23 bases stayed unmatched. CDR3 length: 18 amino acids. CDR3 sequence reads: CASSPNGVSGEKIWTQYF. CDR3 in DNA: TGTGCCAGCAGCCCTAATGGAGTAAGCGGGGAGAAGATCTGGACGCAGTATTTT.

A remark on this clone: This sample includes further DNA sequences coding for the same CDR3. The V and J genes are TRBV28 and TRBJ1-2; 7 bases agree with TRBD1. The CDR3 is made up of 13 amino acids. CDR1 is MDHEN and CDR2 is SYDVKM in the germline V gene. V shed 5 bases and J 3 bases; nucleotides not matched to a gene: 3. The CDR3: CASSSTGDYGYTF. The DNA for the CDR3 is TGTGCCAGCAGTAGCACAGGGGACTATGGCTACACCTTC.

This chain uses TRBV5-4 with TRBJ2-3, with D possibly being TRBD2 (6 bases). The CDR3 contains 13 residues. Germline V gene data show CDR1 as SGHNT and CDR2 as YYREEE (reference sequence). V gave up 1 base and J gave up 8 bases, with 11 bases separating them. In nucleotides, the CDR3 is TGTGCCAGCAGCTTGAATGAGGGAGGTACGCAGTATTTT. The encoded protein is CASSLNEGGTQYF. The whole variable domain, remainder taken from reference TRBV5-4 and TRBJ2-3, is ETGVTQSPTHLIKTRGQQVTLRCSSQSGHNTVSWYQQALGQGPQFIFQYYREEENGRGNFPPRFSGLQFPNYSSELNVNALELDDSALYLCASSLNEGGTQYFGPGTRLTVL.

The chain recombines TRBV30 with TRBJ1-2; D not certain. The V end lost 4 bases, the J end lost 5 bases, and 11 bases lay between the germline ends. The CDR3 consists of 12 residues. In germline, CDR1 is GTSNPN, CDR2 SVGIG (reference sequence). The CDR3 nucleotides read TGTGCCTGGACGGCGGGAAATTATGGCTACACCTTC. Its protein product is CAWTAGNYGYTF.

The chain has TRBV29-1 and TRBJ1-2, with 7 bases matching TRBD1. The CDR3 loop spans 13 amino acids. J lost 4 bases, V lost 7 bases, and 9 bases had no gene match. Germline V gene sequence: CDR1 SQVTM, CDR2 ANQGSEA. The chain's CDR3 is CSAGTAARYGYTF. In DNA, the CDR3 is TGCAGCGCTGGGACAGCTGCCCGCTATGGCTACACCTTC.

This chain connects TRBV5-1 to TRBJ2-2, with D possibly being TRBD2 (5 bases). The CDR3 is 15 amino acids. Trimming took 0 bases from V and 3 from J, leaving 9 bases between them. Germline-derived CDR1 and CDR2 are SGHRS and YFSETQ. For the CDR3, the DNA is TGCGCCAGCAGCTTGGGAGGGAAGGACACCGGGGAGCTGTTTTTT. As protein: CASSLGGKDTGELFF. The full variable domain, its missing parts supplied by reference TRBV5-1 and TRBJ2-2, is KAGVTQTPRYLIKTRGQQVTLSCSPISGHRSVSWYQQTPGQGLQFLFEYFSETQRNKGNFPGRFSGRQFSNSRSEMNVSTLELGDSALYLCASSLGGKDTGELFFGEGSRLTVL.

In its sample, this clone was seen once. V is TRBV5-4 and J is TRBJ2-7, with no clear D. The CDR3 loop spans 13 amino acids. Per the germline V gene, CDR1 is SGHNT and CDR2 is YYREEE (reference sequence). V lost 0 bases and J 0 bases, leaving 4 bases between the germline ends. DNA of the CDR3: TGTGCCAGCAGCTTGGTCAGCTCCTACGAGCAGTACTTC. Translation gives CASSLVSSYEQYF.

Written as DNA, the CDR3 is TGTGCCAGCAGTCGAGAGCAGCCCCAGCATTTT. It is translated as CASSREQPQHF. J is TRBJ1-5 and V is TRBV28; D is ambiguous. In germline, CDR1 is MDHEN, CDR2 SYDVKM. V lost 5 bases and J lost 7, with 6 bases in between. The CDR3 covers 11 residues.

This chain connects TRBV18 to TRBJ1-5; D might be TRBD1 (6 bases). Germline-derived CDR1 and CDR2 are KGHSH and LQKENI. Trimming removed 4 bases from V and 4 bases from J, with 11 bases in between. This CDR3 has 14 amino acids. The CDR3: CASSLQGPNQPQHF. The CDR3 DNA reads TGTGCCAGCTCACTACAGGGACCTAATCAGCCCCAGCATTTT.

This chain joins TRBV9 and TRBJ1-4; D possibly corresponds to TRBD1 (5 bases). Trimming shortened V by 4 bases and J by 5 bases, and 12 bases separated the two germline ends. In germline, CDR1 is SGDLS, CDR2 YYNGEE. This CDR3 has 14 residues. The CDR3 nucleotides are TGTGCCAGCAGCCCAGGGTCCATGAATGAAAAACTGTTTTTT. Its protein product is CASSPGSMNEKLFF.

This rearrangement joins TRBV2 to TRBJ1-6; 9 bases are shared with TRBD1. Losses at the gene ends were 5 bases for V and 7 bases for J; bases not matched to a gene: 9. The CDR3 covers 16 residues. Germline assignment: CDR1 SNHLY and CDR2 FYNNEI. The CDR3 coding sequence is TGTGCCAGCAGTCCCACAGGGGGCTTCCCCAATTCACCCCTCCACTTT. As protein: CASSPTGGFPNSPLHF. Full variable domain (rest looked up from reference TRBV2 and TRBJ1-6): EPEVTQTPSHQVTQMGQEVILRCVPISNHLYFYWYRQILGQKVEFLVSFYNNEISEKSEIFDDQFSVERPDGSNFTLKIRSTKLEDSAMYFCASSPTGGFPNSPLHFGNGTRLTVT.